This T cell receptor (beta chain) was documented in a study of response to subunit inactivated influenza vaccine (dated by TCRdb to 2017 to 2018). As for the study more broadly: Deep quantitative profiling of the T cell receptor repertoire was used in the study to follow responses to a trivalent subunit inactivated influenza vaccine.

A word on this clonotype: The antigen this receptor binds is unknown. Nothing much larger sits one base from this clone, and base qualities are not available.

Overall study results and their limits: According to the authors, only a limited number of new T cells may be recruited by each seasonal influenza vaccination.

To prepare the library, RT-PCR was applied. Sequencing was performed on an Illumina HiSeq 2500. Clones were called with MiXCR by TCRdb after fastp trimmed the public reads at Q25, and only in-frame beta chains were retained. When rows share a CDR3 protein, they turn into one entry using the most common DNA and genes. This sample comprises roughly 700,000 distinct CDR3 sequences, approximately 15% of them detected only once. The ten biggest clones cover roughly 6.4% of the sample. The CDR3 goes from the cysteine to the phenylalanine over 18 residues. Here the CDR3 DNA is all that survives: 54 bases in frame from base 1. Trimming accounts for 4 bases at V and 3 bases at J, while the number of junction bases matched to no gene is 15.

Here the sequenced sample was PBMCs from blood, taken 14 days before vaccination. This sequence originates from a man aged 45-65 years who received an inactivated influenza vaccine. Donor details come from another sample of the same person, matched by shared clones. Recombination joined TRBV12-3 or TRBV12-4 with TRBJ2-3, with TRBD2 matching 8 junction bases. The nucleotide sequence reads TGTGCCAGCAGTTGGGGTGACGTAGCGGGGATCAAAACAGATACGCAGTATTTT. Translated, this gives CASSWGDVAGIKTDTQYF.